These 13 T cell receptor beta chains share one sample of origin, sequenced in a study of early T cells in non-severe SARS-CoV-2 infection. TCRdb fed the 5' RACE reads into MiXCR, producing one record per CDR3 protein. The table includes about 66,000 distinct CDR3 sequences, roughly 18% detected once. The sample consisted of whole blood, taken at baseline. The receptors come from an adult who was a healthcare worker with PCR-confirmed SARS-CoV-2 infection or an uninfected control (not recorded which).

In nucleotides, the CDR3 is TGTGCCAGCAGCCGTAGCGTTAACTATGGCTACACCTTC. Amino acids: CASSRSVNYGYTF. The chain is built from TRBV6-5 and TRBJ1-2; the D is unclear. Per the germline V gene, CDR1 is MNHEY and CDR2 is SVGAGI. Deletions cut 6 bases from V and 1 base from J, with 9 bases between. The CDR3 loop spans 13 amino acids.

This clonotype has only a few counts. The V gene is TRBV9, the J gene TRBJ1-1; no definite D call. Deletions cut 1 base from V and 5 bases from J, with 9 bases between. Germline V gives CDR1 SGDLS, CDR2 YYNGEE. CDR3 length equals 13 residues. The CDR3 bases are TGTGCCAGCAGCGTACACCCTGGGACTGAAGCTTTCTTT. Protein product: CASSVHPGTEAFF. Drawing the rest from reference TRBV9 and TRBJ1-1, the complete variable domain is DSGVTQTPKHLITATGQRVTLRCSPRSGDLSVYWYQQSLDQGLQFLIQYYNGEERAKGNILERFSAQQFPDLHSELNLSSLELGDSALYFCASSVHPGTEAFFGQGTRLTVV.

In this sample, this clonotype turned up a few times. The chain uses TRBV12-3 or TRBV12-4 and TRBJ1-1, with 7 bases identical to TRBD1. The CDR3 is made up of 13 amino acids. The ends lost 6 bases at V and 4 bases at J; junction bases unmatched: 5. CDR3 protein: CASRLQGTTEAFF. Written as DNA, the CDR3 is TGTGCCAGCAGGCTACAGGGGACCACTGAAGCTTTCTTT.

A few counts support this clonotype. The chain links TRBV5-4 to TRBJ2-1; 8 nucleotides line up with TRBD1. Trimming removed 4 bases from V and 7 bases from J; junction bases left unmatched: 13. CDR3 length: 16 amino acids. Per the germline V gene, CDR1 is SGHNT and CDR2 is YYREEE (reference sequence). The CDR3 here is CASSRDPGQEGNEQFF. The CDR3 coding sequence is TGTGCCAGCAGCCGCGATCCGGGACAGGAGGGTAATGAGCAGTTCTTC.

This clonotype was counted a few times. The chain links TRBV19 to TRBJ1-5; TRBD1 agrees at 7 bases. The CDR3 spans 14 residues. Germline V gene data show CDR1 as LNHDA and CDR2 as SQIVND (reference sequence). V lost 6 bases to trimming and J lost 2 bases; unmatched junction nucleotides: 4. Here the CDR3 DNA reads TGTGCCAGTAGACGAGACAGGGGCAATCAGCCCCAGCATTTT. It codes for CASRRDRGNQPQHF.

This clonotype was counted a few times. The chain couples TRBV29-1 to TRBJ2-1; no definite D call. The ends were cut back, 1 base at V and 4 bases at J, with 14 bases in the middle. The germline V gene encodes CDR1 SQVTM and CDR2 ANQGSEA. CDR3 length: 15 amino acids. The CDR3 region is CSVEGAYDNYNEQFF. As DNA, the CDR3 is TGCAGCGTTGAAGGGGCATACGATAATTACAATGAGCAGTTCTTC.

This clonotype was detected only a few times. The chain joins TRBV5-1 to TRBJ2-6, with D maybe TRBD2 (5 bases). Germline V gene sequence: CDR1 SGHRS, CDR2 YFSETQ. With 4 bases removed from V and 5 bases from J, the gap between germline ends came to 10 bases. The CDR3 extends over 14 amino acids. CDR3 sequence reads: CASSGSVWANVLTF. In DNA, the CDR3 is TGCGCCAGCAGCGGGAGCGTCTGGGCCAACGTCCTGACTTTC.

The gene calls are TRBV6-2 or TRBV6-3 and TRBJ2-3; TRBD1 might be the D (6 bases). Germline V gene sequence: CDR1 MNHEY, CDR2 SVGEGT. V gave up 2 bases and J gave up 7 bases, with 13 bases separating them. The CDR3 covers 14 residues. CDR3 DNA: TGTGCCAGCAGTTACGAACAGGGTGTGAATACGCAGTATTTT. This encodes CASSYEQGVNTQYF.

Ten or more counts support this clonotype. J is TRBJ2-1 and V is TRBV5-4; the D is unclear. CDR1 is SGHNT and CDR2 is YYREEE in the germline V gene (reference sequence). The CDR3 totals 13 residues. V was clipped by 0 bases and J by 5 bases, with 6 bases between them. Here the CDR3 reads CASSLVTNNEQFF. The DNA of the CDR3 is TGTGCCAGCAGCTTGGTCACGAACAATGAGCAGTTCTTC.

There are a few counts of this clonotype. The chain recombines TRBV30 with TRBJ2-7, with D possibly TRBD2 on 5 matching bases. V lost 2 bases, J lost 0 bases, and 8 bases lay in between. Looked up from germline, CDR1 is GTSNPN and CDR2 is SVGIG (reference sequence). The CDR3 totals 13 residues. Here the CDR3 reads CAWSSGSSYEQYF. The CDR3 coding sequence is TGTGCCTGGAGTAGCGGAAGCTCCTACGAGCAGTACTTC.

This rearrangement joins TRBV5-8 to TRBJ2-1; D is unclear. Trimming cost V 0 bases and J 2 bases, with 9 bases left between them. Germline values: CDR1 SGHTS, CDR2 YDEGEE. This CDR3 region has 15 residues. The CDR3 DNA reads TGTGCCAGCAGCTTGGGACACCAAACCTACAATGAGCAGTTCTTC. This gives the protein CASSLGHQTYNEQFF.

The chain combines TRBV19 with TRBJ1-5; D is ambiguous. CDR1 and CDR2 from the germline V gene are LNHDA and SQIVND (reference sequence). The V and J ends lost 2 bases and 6 bases respectively, with 5 bases between them. This CDR3 region has 12 residues. The CDR3 nucleotides read TGTGCCAGTAGTATATTCGGTCAGCCCCAGCATTTT. Residues: CASSIFGQPQHF.

The sample holds many counts of this clonotype. The chain combines TRBV28 with TRBJ2-7; 9 nucleotides agree with TRBD1. V shed 4 bases and J 5 bases; nucleotides not matched to a gene: 9. CDR1 is MDHEN and CDR2 is SYDVKM in the germline V gene. The CDR3 runs 15 residues. CDR3 nucleotide sequence: TGTGCCAGCAGTTCTCCGGGACAGGGAGGGGACGAGCAGTACTTC. Protein sequence: CASSSPGQGGDEQYF.